This record concerns one T cell receptor (beta chain) sequence. This sample is drawn from a study of blood T cell repertoires in COVID-19. Study summary: PBMCs, B-cell-depleted T cells, or T cells were the source of the cDNA or gDNA that made up the material.

Looked up from germline, CDR1 is SGHDN and CDR2 is FVKESK. Trimming took 0 bases from V and 7 from J; bases not matched to a gene: 9. CDR3 length equals 17 residues. Sequencing used immunoSEQ multiplex PCR; TCRdb keeps in-frame clones, though not all of them. The profile shows 290,000 or so clones, roughly nine tenths of them singletons. Sequencing input: peripheral blood. The TCR sequence derives from a woman aged 30 to 39 with COVID-19, enrolled during active disease. The chain has TRBV14 and TRBJ2-1, with 10 bases that match TRBD2. This CDR3 reads CASSQDTKAGGLNEQFF. In DNA, the CDR3 is TGTGCCAGCAGCCAAGACACGAAAGCGGGAGGGTTGAATGAGCAGTTCTTC.